This is a list of T cell receptor beta chains from one sample in a study of T cells in Graves' hyperthyroidism and ophthalmopathy. TCRdb ran MiXCR on the multiplex PCR reads and lists one entry per CDR3 protein. The sample lists about 400,000 distinct CDR3 sequences, more than 12% occurring once. Sequencing was done on a sample of blood. The receptor source for this set is a woman aged 25 to 39 with Graves' hyperthyroidism. The conserved cysteine and the conserved F or W are not part of the CDR3 here.

J	V	CDR3
TRBJ1-1	TRBV15	ATSRDPTANTEAF
TRBJ1-2	TRBV6-1	ASSYEGNYGYT
TRBJ2-3	TRBV28	ASSRRGRITDTQY
TRBJ1-6	TRBV5-5	ASRPGDRINSPLH
TRBJ2-6	TRBV4-1	ASSQDRRVSGANVLT
TRBJ2-4	TRBV27	ASSLTPVTGGQAKNIQY
TRBJ1-1	TRBV20-1	SASPGHMNTEAF
TRBJ1-2	TRBV9	ASSYTGNYGYT
TRBJ2-1	TRBV20-1	SGDSGRSSYNEQF
TRBJ1-2	TRBV7-9	ASSPTGQGYEGYT
TRBJ2-3	TRBV20-1	SARLGLAGVGDTQY
TRBJ2-3	TRBV20-1	SARAGTSGSIADTQY
TRBJ2-2	TRBV27	ASSFKAGQTNTGELF
TRBJ2-1	TRBV27	ASSLGGDPSYNEQF
TRBJ2-5	TRBV5-1	ASSLDGQGSETQY
TRBJ2-7	TRBV7-2	ASSVLAGGLGEQY
TRBJ2-7	TRBV18	ASSPGEPYEQY
TRBJ2-1	TRBV6-1	ASKIGGKTDNEQF
TRBJ2-3	TRBV7-6	ASSLRGTGGTDTQY
TRBJ2-1	TRBV3-1	ASSRGTSGTEQF